The 10 T cell receptor beta chains listed next were all sequenced from one sample in a study of blood T cell repertoires in COVID-19. Some clones are missing from TCRdb's copy, which holds only in-frame ones; the method was immunoSEQ multiplex PCR. The sample consists of 35,000 to 45,000 clones, just over 85% of them appearing once. The sample comprised peripheral blood. The receptors were sampled from a man aged 35-49 years with active COVID-19.

J is TRBJ2-1 and V is TRBV5-8; 11 bases are a match to TRBD2. The CDR3 runs to 15 residues. Per the germline V gene, CDR1 is SGHTS and CDR2 is YDEGEE. J lost 5 bases, V lost 2 bases, and 3 bases had no gene match. The CDR3 DNA reads TGTGCCAGCAGCTTAACTAGCGGGGGTAACAATGAGCAGTTCTTC. Its protein product is CASSLTSGGNNEQFF.

The chain carries TRBV19 and TRBJ1-5; the D gene is possibly TRBD1 (6 bases). The germline V and J ends were trimmed by 4 bases and 7 bases, with 8 bases remaining between them. CDR3 length equals 12 residues. CDR1 LNHDA and CDR2 SQIVND come from the germline V gene (reference sequence). The CDR3 DNA sequence: TGTGCCAGTAGTAATGACAGGCAGCCCCAGCATTTT. This gives the protein CASSNDRQPQHF. The variable domain in full, completed from reference TRBV19 and TRBJ1-5, reads DGGITQSPKYLFRKEGQNVTLSCEQNLNHDAMYWYRQDPGQGLRLIYYSQIVNDFQKGDIAEGYSVSREKKESFPLTVTSAQKNPTAFYLCASSNDRQPQHFGDGTRLSIL.

The chain recombines TRBV30 with TRBJ2-5; 8 bases line up with TRBD1. The CDR3 is made up of 16 amino acids. V shed 1 base, J shed 4 bases, and the junction held 11 bases outside the gene matches. The germline CDR1 and CDR2 sequences are GTSNPN and SVGIG (reference sequence). The CDR3, as DNA: TGTGCCTGGAGTGCAATAACTCAGGGGGCGGGAGAGACCCAGTACTTC. Translating gives CAWSAITQGAGETQYF.

This sequence joins TRBV28 and TRBJ2-3; 9 bases line up with TRBD1. The V gene's germline CDR1 is MDHEN and CDR2 SYDVKM. This CDR3 region has 16 residues. V gave up 5 bases and J gave up 3 bases; unmatched junction bases: 9. In nucleotides, the CDR3 is TGTGCCAGCAGTCGATACAGGGGGCGAAGGACAGATACGCAGTATTTT. It specifies CASSRYRGRRTDTQYF.

The CDR3: CASSSRTPGIYEQYF. The CDR3 DNA is TGTGCCAGCAGTTCACGGACCCCCGGGATATACGAGCAGTACTTC. The chain recombines TRBV25-1 with TRBJ2-7, with D possibly being TRBD2 (5 bases). Germline V gives CDR1 MGHDK, CDR2 SYGVNS. This CDR3 has 15 amino acids. With 5 bases removed from V and 4 bases from J, the gap between germline ends came to 18 bases.

The chain links TRBV5-1 to TRBJ2-2, with a tentative D call TRBD2 (5 bases). Germline CDR1 SGHRS, CDR2 YFSETQ. There are 14 residues in the CDR3. Trimming removed 0 bases at V and 2 bases at J, with 5 bases between. CDR3 in amino acids: CASSLGLNTGELFF. CDR3 DNA: TGCGCCAGCAGCTTGGGACTAAACACCGGGGAGCTGTTTTTT.

The rearrangement links TRBV14 to TRBJ2-1; D may be TRBD2 (5 bases). The ends were cut back, 0 bases at V and 6 bases at J, with 6 bases in the middle. CDR3 length: 13 residues. Per germline, CDR1 SGHDN and CDR2 FVKESK. DNA of the CDR3: TGTGCCAGCAGCCAAGAGGCGGGCAATGAGCAGTTCTTC. It is translated as CASSQEAGNEQFF.

V usage is TRBV27 and J usage is TRBJ2-2; possibly TRBD1 for D (6 bases). The CDR3 sequence is 15 residues long. Germline V gene data show CDR1 as MNHEY and CDR2 as SMNVEV (reference sequence). Trimming took off 2 bases at V and 5 bases at J, with 12 bases between the two ends. CDR3 in amino acids: CASSLVLGGTGELFF. For the CDR3, the DNA is TGTGCCAGCAGTTTAGTATTAGGGGGTACCGGGGAGCTGTTTTTT.

V gene TRBV5-4 combines with J gene TRBJ1-2; D is perhaps TRBD1 (6 bases). Trimming left V 5 bases short and J 2 bases short, with 13 bases between. Per the germline V gene, CDR1 is SGHNT and CDR2 is YYREEE (reference sequence). The CDR3 has 14 amino acids. Written as DNA, the CDR3 is TGTGCCAGCAGGAGTGGGACACTCAACTATGGCTACACCTTC. This codes for CASRSGTLNYGYTF.

The V call is TRBV5-1, the J call TRBJ2-1; no clear D gene. This CDR3 is 14 amino acids long. V was cut by 4 bases and J by 9 bases, with 17 bases left in between. Germline V gene data show CDR1 as SGHRS and CDR2 as YFSETQ. The CDR3, as DNA: TGCGCCAGCAGCCCGTCACTACCCTCCGGTGAGCAGTTCTTC. Its translation is CASSPSLPSGEQFF.